These 18 T cell receptor beta chains were all obtained from the same sample, sequenced in a study of post-analysis software for immune sequencing data. Study-level findings and limits: Roughly five TRBV segments appeared more often in patients than in controls, and TRBV5-6, TRBV5-1 and TRBV20-1 were among these.

No antigen has been assigned to these receptors. Every TCR beta cDNA library bore unique molecular identifiers. TCRdb reanalysed the PCR reads using MiXCR and keeps one entry per CDR3 protein. The sample has roughly 200,000 distinct CDR3 sequences; 25% to 30% are singletons. The material sequenced was blood. Every receptor here comes from a girl aged 2 to 17 with multiple sclerosis.

The chain is built from TRBV6-5 and TRBJ2-1, with D maybe TRBD1 (6 bases). Germline V lookup: CDR1 MNHEY, CDR2 SVGAGI. Trimming pared 9 bases from V and 0 bases from J, leaving 12 bases between. The CDR3 has 14 residues. The CDR3 DNA is TGTGCCAGTCCCAGACAGGCCTCCTACAATGAGCAGTTCTTC. As protein: CASPRQASYNEQFF.

The chain recombines TRBV5-1 with TRBJ2-1, with 10 nucleotides matching TRBD2. The CDR3 is 16 residues long. J was trimmed by 5 bases and V by 0 bases; bases with no gene match: 5. Germline CDR1 SGHRS, CDR2 YFSETQ. This chain's CDR3 is CASSLGGLAGDNEQFF. The CDR3 DNA follows: TGCGCCAGCAGCTTGGGGGGGCTAGCGGGGGACAATGAGCAGTTCTTC. The whole variable domain, remainder taken from reference TRBV5-1 and TRBJ2-1, is KAGVTQTPRYLIKTRGQQVTLSCSPISGHRSVSWYQQTPGQGLQFLFEYFSETQRNKGNFPGRFSGRQFSNSRSEMNVSTLELGDSALYLCASSLGGLAGDNEQFFGPGTRLTVL.

The sample holds a few counts of this clonotype. This sequence joins TRBV3-1 and TRBJ2-7, with 11 nucleotides matching TRBD2. The CDR3 covers 16 residues. Per germline, CDR1 LGHDT and CDR2 YNNKEL (reference sequence). The J segment lost 0 bases and the V segment lost 1 base, leaving 2 bases of the junction unmatched. The CDR3 sequence: CASSQVGTSGSYEQYF. CDR3 DNA: TGTGCCAGCAGCCAAGTTGGGACTAGCGGCTCCTACGAGCAGTACTTC.

The V call is TRBV28, the J call TRBJ1-5, with a tentative D call TRBD1 (6 bases). This CDR3 is 16 amino acids long. The V gene lost 6 bases and the J gene lost 3 bases, with 18 bases spanning the gap. CDR1 and CDR2 from the germline V gene are MDHEN and SYDVKM. The CDR3 reads CASRPGGGRPNQPQHF. The CDR3 DNA reads TGTGCCAGCAGACCAGGCGGGGGGCGACCCAATCAGCCCCAGCATTTT.

The chain carries TRBV6-5 and TRBJ1-2; D not resolved. CDR3 length: 13 residues. Between the trimmed V and J ends, which lost 6 bases and 2 bases, there was a span of 10 bases. Germline CDR1 and CDR2: MNHEY and SVGAGI. Here the CDR3 reads CASRQGGNYGYTF. Here the CDR3 DNA reads TGTGCCAGCAGACAAGGCGGAAACTATGGCTACACCTTC.

The chain links TRBV6-2 or TRBV6-3 to TRBJ1-4; tentative D call: TRBD1 (5 bases). V was trimmed by 5 bases and J by 3 bases, leaving 10 bases between them. Germline V gene data show CDR1 as MNHEY and CDR2 as SVGEGT. The CDR3 is 14 amino acids. The CDR3 sequence is CASSRQTSNEKLFF. The DNA for the CDR3 is TGTGCCAGCAGTCGACAGACCTCTAATGAAAAACTGTTTTTT.

This clonotype was found a few times. V usage is TRBV20-1 and J usage is TRBJ2-7, with TRBD2 matching 10 bases. The DNA matches TRBJ2-5 better at its end, which makes the J call doubtful. Germline assignment: CDR1 DFQATT and CDR2 SNEGSKA (reference sequence). The CDR3 is 13 amino acids. CDR3 residues: CSASVAGGETQYF. The CDR3, as DNA: TGCAGTGCTAGTGTAGCGGGAGGAGAGACCCAGTACTTC.

The chain recombines TRBV30 with TRBJ2-1, with 7 bases that match TRBD1. Germline-derived CDR1 and CDR2 are GTSNPN and SVGIG (reference sequence). The CDR3 extends over 14 amino acids. Trimming took 3 bases from V and 12 from J; bases not matched to a gene: 14. This CDR3 is CAWSDLTGAGGQFF. In nucleotides, the CDR3 is TGTGCCTGGAGCGATCTCACAGGGGCCGGTGGGCAGTTCTTC.

This clonotype was detected many times. This chain connects TRBV6-5 to TRBJ2-3; D may be TRBD1 or TRBD2 (5 bases each). Trimming took 2 bases from V and 4 from J, leaving 13 bases between them. CDR3 size: 15 residues. Germline V gene sequence: CDR1 MNHEY, CDR2 SVGAGI. CDR3: CASSYRGRAADTQYF. DNA for the CDR3: TGTGCCAGCAGTTACCGGGGCAGGGCGGCAGATACGCAGTATTTT.

The chain combines TRBV12-3 or TRBV12-4 with TRBJ1-1; possible D gene TRBD1, 5 bases. The V and J ends lost 3 bases and 6 bases respectively, with 11 bases between them. The CDR3 sequence is 13 residues long. The CDR3 DNA is TGTGCCAGCAGTTTGGGACCGCTAGCTGAAGCTTTCTTT. This gives the protein CASSLGPLAEAFF.

Comments on this clonotype: A much larger clone sits a single nucleotide away, making a read error possible. CDR3: CTSSEGLAGETQYF. In DNA form, the CDR3 reads TGTACCAGCAGTGAAGGGTTGGCAGGAGAGACCCAGTACTTC. The chain combines TRBV6-1 with TRBJ2-5; the D is unclear. This CDR3 region has 14 residues. Per germline, CDR1 MNHNS and CDR2 SASEGT.

This chain connects TRBV7-8 to TRBJ2-5; D gene uncertain. The V gene lost 3 bases and the J gene lost 6 bases, with 5 bases spanning the gap. Germline V gene sequence: CDR1 SGHVS, CDR2 FQNEAQ. The CDR3 is 11 residues long. In nucleotides, the CDR3 is TGTGCCAGCAGCTTTGGACAGACCCAGTACTTC. Its protein product is CASSFGQTQYF.

This clonotype showed up just a few times. The rearrangement uses TRBV7-9 and TRBJ1-5, with D tentatively TRBD1 (5 bases). V was cut by 4 bases and J by 4 bases, with 17 bases left in between. The CDR3 sequence is 16 residues long. Germline V lookup: CDR1 SEHNR, CDR2 FQNEAQ (reference sequence). The CDR3 DNA follows: TGTGCCAGCAGCTATCTAGGACGGGGGGTTAATCAGCCCCAGCATTTT. It codes for CASSYLGRGVNQPQHF.

This clonotype was found a few times. V usage is TRBV28 and J usage is TRBJ1-4; D unclear. The germline gives CDR1 MDHEN, CDR2 SYDVKM. The CDR3 sequence is 12 residues long. V shed 4 bases and J shed 8 bases, with 8 bases lying between them. DNA of the CDR3: TGTGCCAGCAGTTCCCCCTTAGAAAAACTGTTTTTT. Residues: CASSSPLEKLFF.

Many counts were recorded for this clonotype. The rearrangement uses TRBV29-1 and TRBJ1-5; no clear D. Germline loops: CDR1 SQVTM, CDR2 ANQGSEA. There are 14 residues in the CDR3. V gave up 5 bases and J gave up 4 bases, with 15 bases separating them. CDR3 sequence: CSVRLGPANQPQHF. CDR3 coding DNA: TGCAGCGTTCGCTTAGGCCCGGCGAATCAGCCCCAGCATTTT.

Notes on this clonotype: With a much larger clone just one base away, this may be a read error. The rearrangement uses TRBV6-5 and TRBJ2-4, with a weak D call TRBD2 (6 bases). This CDR3 comprises 13 residues. Germline V gene lookup returns CDR1 MNHEY and CDR2 SVGAGI. Trimming took off 7 bases at V and 13 bases at J, with 20 bases between the two ends. The CDR3 spells CASKDGRWGEQYF. The CDR3 nucleotides read TGTGCCAGCAAGGACGGAAGGTGGGGGGAGCAGTACTTC.

This clonotype was detected a few times. The rearrangement links TRBV29-1 to TRBJ1-2; D gene uncertain. Germline loops: CDR1 SQVTM, CDR2 ANQGSEA. Deletions cut 2 bases from V and 3 bases from J, with 1 base between. The CDR3 runs 10 residues. The CDR3 region has the DNA TGCAGCGTTGAATACTATGGCTACACCTTC. It encodes CSVEYYGYTF.

This clonotype was recorded at least ten times. This chain connects TRBV5-1 to TRBJ2-1; 8 positions match TRBD2. CDR1 and CDR2 (germline): SGHRS, YFSETQ. V shed 5 bases and J 9 bases; nucleotides not matched to a gene: 10. The CDR3 extends over 14 amino acids. CDR3 bases: TGCGCCAGCAGTCCAACTGGCGGGAGGAGTGAGCAGTTCTTC. The encoded protein is CASSPTGGRSEQFF.